This entry is about one TCR beta chain. Assay: immunoSEQ multiplex PCR; the TCRdb copy retains only in-frame clones and omits some. The repertoire includes tens of thousands of clones, 90% to 95% of them detected once, and approximately 0.43% sits in the top ten. The V and J ends lost 6 bases and 1 base respectively, with 13 bases between them. The CDR3 is made up of 14 amino acids. Germline CDR1 is LNHDA and CDR2 is SQIVND (reference sequence). The data are from a study of T cell changes during pregnancy in multiple sclerosis. Sequencing was performed on CD4+ T cells from peripheral blood mononuclear cells, taken in the second trimester of pregnancy. This receptor was obtained from a female donor with multiple sclerosis, enrolled in a pregnancy study. The V gene is TRBV19, the J gene TRBJ2-7; TRBD1 is a possible D gene (5 bases). The CDR3, as DNA: TGTGCCAGTAGGTCGACAGCGTTATCCTACGAGCAGTACTTC. Encoded protein: CASRSTALSYEQYF.